The clone carrying this T cell receptor beta chain came up many times. TCRdb independently ran MiXCR on the RT-PCR reads; one entry per CDR3 protein. The sample carries 150,000 to 200,000 distinct CDR3 sequences, 24% recorded once. The entry originates in a study of patients and donors after allogeneic stem cell transplantation. There are 17 residues in the CDR3. With 3 bases removed from V and 1 base from J, the gap between germline ends came to 18 bases. CDR1 and CDR2 from the germline V gene are SEHNR and FQNEAQ (reference sequence). This sequence joins TRBV7-9 and TRBJ1-1; TRBD1 is a possible D gene (5 bases). Sequenced sample: blood, either unsorted or a sorted T cell fraction (not recorded which). The receptor was isolated from a human donor who was either an allogeneic HSCT recipient or a stem cell or donor lymphocyte infusion donor (not recorded which). It is not recorded whose cells these are; they may come from a transplant donor. The CDR3 spells CASSLGVGLETNTEAFF. The CDR3 DNA follows: TGTGCCAGCAGCTTGGGGGTGGGGCTGGAAACGAACACTGAAGCTTTCTTT. The variable domain in full, with the rest retrieved from reference TRBV7-9 and TRBJ1-1, is DTGVSQNPRHKITKRGQNVTFRCDPISEHNRLYWYRQTLGQGPEFLTYFQNEAQLEKSRLLSDRFSAERPKGSFSTLEIQRTEQGDSAMYLCASSLGVGLETNTEAFFGQGTRLTVV.